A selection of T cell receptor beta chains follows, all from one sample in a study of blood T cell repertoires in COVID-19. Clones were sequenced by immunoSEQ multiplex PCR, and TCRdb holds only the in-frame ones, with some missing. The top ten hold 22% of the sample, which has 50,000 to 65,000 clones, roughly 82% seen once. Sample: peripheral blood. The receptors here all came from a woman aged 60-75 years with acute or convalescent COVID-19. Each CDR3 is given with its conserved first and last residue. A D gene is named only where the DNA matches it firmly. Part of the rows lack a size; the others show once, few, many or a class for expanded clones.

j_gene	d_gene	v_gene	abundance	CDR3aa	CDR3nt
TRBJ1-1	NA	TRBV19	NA	CASSPRGLKEAFF	TGTGCCAGTAGCCCCCGGGGGTTAAAGGAAGCTTTCTTT
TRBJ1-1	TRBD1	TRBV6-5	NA	CASRPPGQRTEAFF	TGTGCCAGCAGGCCTCCGGGACAGAGAACTGAAGCTTTCTTT
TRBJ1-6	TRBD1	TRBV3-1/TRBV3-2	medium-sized	CASSQNRGNSPLHF	TGTGCCAGCAGCCAAAACAGGGGTAATTCACCCCTCCACTTT
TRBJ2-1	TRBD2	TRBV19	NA	CASTITSGGAQNEQFF	TGTGCCAGTACCATTACTAGCGGGGGGGCACAAAATGAGCAGTTCTTC
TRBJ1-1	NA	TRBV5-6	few	CASSHGTLKVLGRTEAFF	TGTGCCAGCAGTCACGGGACTCTCAAGGTCCTGGGGAGGACTGAAGCTTTCTTT
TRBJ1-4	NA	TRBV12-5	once	CASGPTNEKLFF	TGTGCTAGTGGCCCAACAAATGAAAAACTGTTTTTT
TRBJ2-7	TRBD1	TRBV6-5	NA	CASSYGTDYEQYF	TGTGCCAGCAGTTACGGGACAGACTACGAGCAGTACTTC
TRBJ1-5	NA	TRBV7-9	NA	CASSLWGGADQPQHF	TGTGCCAGCAGCCTTTGGGGGGGGGCTGATCAGCCCCAGCATTTT
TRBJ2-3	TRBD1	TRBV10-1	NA	CASSEPGTGYTDTQYF	TGCGCCAGCAGTGAGCCGGGGACAGGGTACACAGATACGCAGTATTTT
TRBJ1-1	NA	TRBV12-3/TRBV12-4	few	CASSSRDWEAFF	TGTGCCAGCAGCAGCCGGGACTGGGAAGCTTTCTTT
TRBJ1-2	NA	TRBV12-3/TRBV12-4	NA	CASSGRRLYGYTF	TGTGCCAGCAGCGGTCGTCGACTCTATGGCTACACCTTC
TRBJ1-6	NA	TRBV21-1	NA	CASSVQQSSYNSPLHF	TGTGCCAGCAGCGTACAACAAAGCTCCTATAATTCACCCCTCCACTTT
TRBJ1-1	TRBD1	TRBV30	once	CAWENRGGTEAFF	TGTGCCTGGGAAAACAGGGGAGGAACTGAAGCTTTCTTT
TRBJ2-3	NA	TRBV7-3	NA	CASSSTGDTQYF	TGTGCCAGCAGCTCCACAGGAGATACGCAGTATTTT
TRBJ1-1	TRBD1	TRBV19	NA	CASKMGGQGRNTEAFF	TGTGCCAGTAAAATGGGAGGACAGGGAAGAAACACTGAAGCTTTCTTT
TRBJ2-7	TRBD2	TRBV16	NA	CASSQQAGVAYEQYF	TGTGCCAGCAGCCAGCAAGCGGGGGTGGCCTACGAGCAGTACTTC
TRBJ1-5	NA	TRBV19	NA	CASSYRDNQPQHF	TGTGCCAGTAGTTACAGGGATAATCAGCCCCAGCATTTT
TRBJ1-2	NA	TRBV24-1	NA	CATSAPVQGYTF	TGTGCCACCAGTGCCCCGGTTCAAGGCTACACCTTC
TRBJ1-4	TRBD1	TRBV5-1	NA	CASSPQGADRVEKLFF	TGCGCCAGCAGTCCTCAGGGGGCGGATCGAGTTGAAAAACTGTTTTTT
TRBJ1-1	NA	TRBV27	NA	CASSPTDRQFMNTEAFF	TGTGCCAGCAGTCCCACCGACCGACAGTTCATGAACACTGAAGCTTTCTTT
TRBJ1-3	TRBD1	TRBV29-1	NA	CSAGTGAGNTIYF	TGCAGCGCTGGGACAGGGGCTGGAAACACCATATATTTT
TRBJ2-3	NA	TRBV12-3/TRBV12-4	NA	CASGAGDTQYF	TGTGCCAGCGGTGCCGGAGATACGCAGTATTTT
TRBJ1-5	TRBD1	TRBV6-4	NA	CASFDRLRDRFNGNQPQHF	TGTGCCAGCTTCGACCGACTCCGGGACAGGTTTAATGGCAATCAGCCCCAGCATTTT
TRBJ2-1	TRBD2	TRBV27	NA	CASSLNGLAGAGYNEQFF	TGTGCCAGCAGTTTGAACGGACTAGCGGGGGCAGGCTACAATGAGCAGTTCTTC
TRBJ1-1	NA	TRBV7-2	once	CASSLAAGANTEAFF	TGTGCCAGCAGCTTAGCGGCAGGGGCTAACACTGAAGCTTTCTTT
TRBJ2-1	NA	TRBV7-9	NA	CASSLAASYNEQFF	TGTGCCAGCAGCTTGGCGGCCTCCTACAATGAGCAGTTCTTC
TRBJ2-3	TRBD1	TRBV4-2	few	CASRPGTGAADTQYF	TGTGCCAGCAGACCTGGGACAGGGGCAGCAGATACGCAGTATTTT
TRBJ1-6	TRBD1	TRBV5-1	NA	CASSLRQGNSPLHF	TGCGCCAGCAGCTTGAGACAGGGTAATTCACCCCTCCACTTT
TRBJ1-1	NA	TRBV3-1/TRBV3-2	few	CASSQKGGRAFF	TGTGCCAGCAGCCAAAAGGGAGGTAGGGCTTTCTTT
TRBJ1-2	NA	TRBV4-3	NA	CASSQSPQQGNYGYTF	TGCGCCAGCAGCCAATCTCCCCAACAGGGCAACTATGGCTACACCTTC
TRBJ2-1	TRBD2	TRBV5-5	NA	CASSPGGGYNEQFF	TGTGCCAGCAGCCCCGGGGGGGGGTACAATGAGCAGTTCTTC
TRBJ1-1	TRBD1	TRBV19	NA	CASSINRDSEAFF	TGTGCCAGTAGTATAAACCGGGACAGTGAAGCTTTCTTT
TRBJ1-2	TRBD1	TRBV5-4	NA	CASSHTGDGYTF	TGTGCCAGCAGCCACACAGGGGATGGCTACACCTTC
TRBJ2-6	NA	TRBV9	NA	CASSPDTGHLSGANVLTF	TGTGCCAGCAGCCCAGACACGGGACACCTCTCTGGGGCCAACGTCCTGACTTTC
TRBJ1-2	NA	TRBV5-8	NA	CASSSAPGTYNYGYTF	TGTGCCAGCAGTTCCGCGCCCGGGACTTATAACTATGGCTACACCTTC
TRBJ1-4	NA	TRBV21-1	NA	CASSKGSPGVANEKLFF	TGTGCCAGCAGCAAAGGAAGTCCGGGGGTTGCTAATGAAAAACTGTTTTTT
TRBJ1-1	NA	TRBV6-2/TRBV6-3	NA	CASSQTLGVTEAFF	TGTGCCAGCAGTCAGACCCTAGGGGTCACTGAAGCTTTCTTT